A single sample gave rise to the 30 T cell receptor beta chains below, sequenced in a study of beta chain features in type 1 diabetes. The isolated RNA, all of it, was reverse transcribed, so expressed TCRB transcripts were what got sequenced. Assay: immunoSEQ multiplex PCR; the TCRdb copy retains only in-frame clones and omits some. The table records some 220,000 clones, about 11% of them present only once. Sequenced sample: central memory CD4+ T cells from blood. Receptors were obtained from a man aged 18 to 30 in good health.

The chain uses TRBV18 and TRBJ2-7, with D tentatively TRBD1 or TRBD2 (5 bases each). The V gene's germline CDR1 is KGHSH and CDR2 LQKENI. The V end lost 6 bases, the J end lost 5 bases, and 17 bases lay between the germline ends. The CDR3 consists of 14 residues. Here the CDR3 reads CASSLDRDVDEQYF. CDR3 nucleotides: TGTGCCAGCTCCCTCGACCGGGACGTCGACGAGCAGTACTTC.

This clone was observed a handful of times. This chain links TRBV7-9 with TRBJ2-7; 11 nucleotides line up with TRBD2. The ends lost 4 bases at V and 9 bases at J; junction bases unmatched: 8. The CDR3 runs to 14 residues. Germline lookup yields CDR1 SEHNR and CDR2 FQNEAQ (reference sequence). The CDR3 sequence is CASSSLAGGVMQYF. DNA for the CDR3: TGTGCCAGCAGCTCCCTAGCGGGGGGTGTAATGCAGTACTTC.

This clone was seen more than once but under ten times. This chain links TRBV25-1 with TRBJ2-7; D is unresolved. Germline V gene sequence: CDR1 MGHDK, CDR2 SYGVNS. CDR3 size: 14 residues. V was clipped by 1 base and J by 2 bases, with 9 bases between them. The CDR3 sequence: CASSESWLAYEQYF. CDR3 nucleotides: TGTGCCAGCAGTGAATCCTGGCTAGCCTACGAGCAGTACTTC.

The chain uses TRBV2 and TRBJ2-1; maybe TRBD1 (6 bases). The V gene's germline CDR1 is SNHLY and CDR2 FYNNEI. The V end was cut by 8 bases, the J end by 4 bases, with 12 bases between. The CDR3 is made up of 13 amino acids. For the CDR3, the DNA is TGTGCCAGCTTCGCTCAGGGGTACAATGAGCAGTTCTTC. Protein sequence: CASFAQGYNEQFF.

The rearrangement joins TRBV7-2 to TRBJ2-7; the D gene is possibly TRBD2 (6 bases). The length of the CDR3 is 15 residues. CDR1 and CDR2 from the germline V gene are SGHTA and FQGNSA. The V end lost 5 bases, the J end lost 0 bases, and 14 bases lay between the germline ends. The CDR3 region has the DNA TGTGCCAGCAGCCTGGAGGGGACCCACTCCTACGAGCAGTACTTC. Translated: CASSLEGTHSYEQYF.

This clone was detected ten times or more. The chain couples TRBV15 to TRBJ2-7, with D perhaps TRBD2 (6 bases). This CDR3 is built from 14 residues. V lost 6 bases, J lost 0 bases, and 12 bases lay in between. Germline values: CDR1 LNHNV, CDR2 YYDKDF (reference sequence). This chain's CDR3 is CATSLAPSSYEQYF. The CDR3 DNA reads as TGTGCCACCAGTCTAGCGCCAAGCTCCTACGAGCAGTACTTC.

The V call is TRBV5-6, the J call TRBJ2-3; D ambiguous. The CDR3 has 11 amino acids. The germline CDR1 and CDR2 sequences are SGHDT and YYEEEE. Trimming took 4 bases from V and 5 from J, leaving 5 bases between them. This chain's CDR3 is CASSQLDTQYF. The CDR3, as DNA: TGTGCCAGCAGCCAACTAGATACGCAGTATTTT.

The chain couples TRBV18 to TRBJ2-5; 7 nucleotides line up with TRBD2. Germline V gene data show CDR1 as KGHSH and CDR2 as LQKENI. The length of the CDR3 is 15 residues. Trimming took 2 bases from V and 5 from J; bases not matched to a gene: 8. The chain's CDR3 is CASSPGGGPVETQYF. The DNA of the CDR3 is TGTGCCAGCTCACCAGGGGGAGGGCCGGTTGAGACCCAGTACTTC.

J is TRBJ1-5 and V is TRBV20-1; no clear D gene. CDR3 length: 11 amino acids. Per germline, CDR1 DFQATT and CDR2 SNEGSKA (reference sequence). V was clipped by 2 bases and J by 11 bases, with 10 bases between them. The CDR3 loop reads CSARRSVTQHF. The CDR3 DNA follows: TGCAGTGCTAGAAGGTCCGTGACCCAGCATTTT.

This clone was detected ten times or more. The chain has TRBV30 and TRBJ2-7; perhaps TRBD2 as D (6 bases). The CDR3 totals 15 residues. The germline V gene encodes CDR1 GTSNPN and CDR2 SVGIG (reference sequence). The V end lost 2 bases, the J end lost 3 bases, and 17 bases lay between the germline ends. CDR3 coding DNA: TGTGCCTGGAGTAGACCCCGGGGGTTCGACTACGAGCAGTACTTC. This encodes CAWSRPRGFDYEQYF. Supplemented by reference TRBV30 and TRBJ2-7, the full variable domain reads SQTIHQWPATLVQPVGSPLSLECTVEGTSNPNLYWYRQAAGRGLQLLFYSVGIGQISSEVPQNLSASRPQDRQFILSSKKLLLSDSGFYLCAWSRPRGFDYEQYFGPGTRLTVT.

CDR3: CAWSEGESQPQHF. CDR3 bases: TGTGCCTGGAGTGAAGGAGAGAGTCAGCCCCAGCATTTT. V usage is TRBV30 and J usage is TRBJ1-5; no reliable D call. Germline assignment: CDR1 GTSNPN and CDR2 SVGIG (reference sequence). V lost 1 base and J lost 6, with 10 bases in between. This CDR3 contains 13 residues.

The V and J genes are TRBV10-3 and TRBJ2-1, with 7 positions matching TRBD2. CDR1 is ENHRY and CDR2 is SYGVKD in the germline V gene. Trimming cost V 8 bases and J 4 bases; bases outside gene matches: 5. This CDR3 has 13 amino acids. CDR3 sequence: CAIYSGQYNEQFF. The CDR3 DNA follows: TGTGCCATCTATAGCGGGCAATACAATGAGCAGTTCTTC.

There are a few counts of this clone. This chain connects TRBV9 to TRBJ2-1; 8 bases map to TRBD2. Germline loops: CDR1 SGDLS, CDR2 YYNGEE. V gave up 5 bases and J gave up 3 bases; unmatched junction bases: 7. The CDR3 is 15 amino acids. CDR3 nucleotide sequence: TGTGCCAGCAGTGCAACGGGACTAGGCTACAATGAGCAGTTCTTC. It is translated as CASSATGLGYNEQFF.

This clone has a handful of counts. The chain couples TRBV7-8 to TRBJ2-7, with a tentative D call TRBD1 (6 bases). The germline CDR1 and CDR2 sequences are SGHVS and FQNEAQ. Trimming took 5 bases from V and 2 from J, leaving 13 bases between them. The CDR3 is made up of 14 amino acids. The DNA of the CDR3 is TGTGCCAGCAGCCGAAGGGACACCGCCTACGAGCAGTACTTC. It translates to CASSRRDTAYEQYF.

Many counts were recorded for this clone. This chain links TRBV29-1 with TRBJ2-5; 13 bases align to TRBD2. The CDR3 is 15 residues long. V lost 3 bases, J lost 3 bases, and 4 bases stayed unmatched. Germline V CDR1 and CDR2: SQVTM, ANQGSEA. CDR3 sequence (DNA): TGCAGCGTTGAGGGACTAGCGGGATTAAAAGAGACCCAGTACTTC. Its translation: CSVEGLAGLKETQYF.

The sample holds a few counts of this clone. The chain uses TRBV18 and TRBJ1-1; no clear D. This CDR3 has 15 residues. From germline, CDR1 is KGHSH and CDR2 LQKENI. With 0 bases removed from V and 3 bases from J, the gap between germline ends came to 11 bases. The CDR3 reads CASSPPGPGYTEAFF. The DNA of the CDR3 is TGTGCCAGCTCACCACCGGGCCCCGGGTACACTGAAGCTTTCTTT. Based on the CDR3 plus reference TRBV18 and TRBJ1-1, the full variable domain is NAGVMQNPRHLVRRRGQEARLRCSPMKGHSHVYWYRQLPEEGLKFMVYLQKENIIDESGMPKERFSAEFPKEGPSILRIQQVVRGDSAAYFCASSPPGPGYTEAFFGQGTRLTVV.

A few counts support this clone. The chain uses TRBV5-1 and TRBJ2-1; D might be TRBD2 (6 bases). V lost 3 bases to trimming and J lost 1 base, with 11 bases between them. This CDR3 is 15 amino acids long. Per the germline V gene, CDR1 is SGHRS and CDR2 is YFSETQ. The DNA of the CDR3 is TGCGCCAGCAGCTGGGACGGGAGTTCCTACAATGAGCAGTTCTTC. It encodes CASSWDGSSYNEQFF. Looking up the rest from reference TRBV5-1 and TRBJ2-1 gives the full variable domain: KAGVTQTPRYLIKTRGQQVTLSCSPISGHRSVSWYQQTPGQGLQFLFEYFSETQRNKGNFPGRFSGRQFSNSRSEMNVSTLELGDSALYLCASSWDGSSYNEQFFGPGTRLTVL.

The chain uses TRBV4-2 and TRBJ2-1; 11 nucleotides agree with TRBD2. The CDR3 spans 17 residues. Germline CDR1 reads LGHNA; CDR2 reads YNFKEQ. The V gene end was trimmed by 7 bases and the J gene end by 0 bases; junction bases not matched to a gene: 8. CDR3 DNA sequence: TGTGCCAGCACGCTAGCGGGAGGCGGGAGCTCCTACAATGAGCAGTTCTTC. Translated: CASTLAGGGSSYNEQFF.

This clone was recorded a few times. The chain joins TRBV19 to TRBJ2-2; perhaps D is TRBD1 or TRBD2 (5 bases each). The V end lost 3 bases, the J end lost 1 base, and 9 bases lay between the germline ends. CDR1 LNHDA and CDR2 SQIVND come from the germline V gene (reference sequence). The CDR3 loop spans 15 amino acids. CDR3: CASSIGTVNTGELFF. The CDR3, as DNA: TGTGCCAGTAGTATTGGGACGGTGAACACCGGGGAGCTGTTTTTT. The whole variable domain, remainder taken from reference TRBV19 and TRBJ2-2, is DGGITQSPKYLFRKEGQNVTLSCEQNLNHDAMYWYRQDPGQGLRLIYYSQIVNDFQKGDIAEGYSVSREKKESFPLTVTSAQKNPTAFYLCASSIGTVNTGELFFGEGSRLTVL.

This clone was picked up a small number of times. The gene calls are TRBV4-3 and TRBJ2-5, with D tentatively TRBD2 (5 bases). The CDR3 length is 15 residues. Germline V CDR1 and CDR2: LGHNA, YSLEER. V lost 5 bases and J 0 bases, leaving 13 bases between the germline ends. The CDR3 region is CASSKRGFYQETQYF. CDR3 nucleotide sequence: TGCGCCAGCAGCAAAAGAGGGTTTTACCAAGAGACCCAGTACTTC.

This clone occurred a few times. This chain joins TRBV29-1 and TRBJ1-4, with D possibly TRBD1 on 6 matching bases. V was pared by 1 base and J by 7 bases, with 10 bases between. Per germline, CDR1 SQVTM and CDR2 ANQGSEA. This CDR3 is 13 amino acids long. CDR3: CSVEGGTREKLFF. For the CDR3, the DNA is TGCAGCGTTGAAGGTGGGACACGTGAAAAACTGTTTTTT.

This clone has ten or more counts. The sample carries other DNA sequences with the same CDR3. This rearrangement joins TRBV11-2 to TRBJ2-7; no clear D. The CDR3 covers 12 residues. V dropped 0 bases and J dropped 7 bases, with 7 bases sitting between them. Germline CDR1 is SGHAT and CDR2 is FQNNGV. CDR3 loop: CASSLDRWEQYF. The CDR3 nucleotides read TGTGCCAGCAGCTTAGATCGTTGGGAGCAGTACTTC. The full variable domain, rest sourced from reference TRBV11-2 and TRBJ2-7, is EAGVAQSPRYKIIEKRQSVAFWCNPISGHATLYWYQQILGQGPKLLIQFQNNGVVDDSQLPKDRFSAERLKGVDSTLKIQPAKLEDSAVYLCASSLDRWEQYFGPGTRLTVT.

This clone was seen only a few times. CDR3 sequence (DNA): TGTGCCAGCAGCTTAGCGGTCAGGGGCACAGATACGCAGTATTTT. It is translated as CASSLAVRGTDTQYF. J is TRBJ2-3 and V is TRBV7-2; maybe TRBD1 (5 bases). In germline, CDR1 is SGHTA, CDR2 FQGNSA. The CDR3 sequence is 15 residues long. Trimming shortened V by 0 bases and J by 1 base, and 8 bases separated the two germline ends. Full variable domain (remainder filled in from reference TRBV7-2 and TRBJ2-3): GAGVSQSPSNKVTEKGKDVELRCDPISGHTALYWYRQSLGQGLEFLIYFQGNSAPDKSGLPSDRFSAERTGGSVSTLTIQRTQQEDSAVYLCASSLAVRGTDTQYFGPGTRLTVL.

This clone showed up many times. This chain uses TRBV5-6 with TRBJ2-7, with TRBD1 identical over 9 bases. Germline loops: CDR1 SGHDT, CDR2 YYEEEE. V dropped 5 bases and J dropped 7; count of bases not matched to a gene: 13. CDR3 length: 15 amino acids. CDR3 region: CASRSQGTGLREQYF. The DNA for the CDR3 is TGTGCCAGCAGATCCCAGGGGACAGGGCTGCGGGAGCAGTACTTC. Drawing the rest from reference TRBV5-6 and TRBJ2-7, the complete variable domain is DAGVTQSPTHLIKTRGQQVTLRCSPKSGHDTVSWYQQALGQGPQFIFQYYEEEERQRGNFPDRFSGHQFPNYSSELNVNALLLGDSALYLCASRSQGTGLREQYFGPGTRLTVT.

With regard to this clone: This could be a read error, since a much larger clone is one nucleotide away. The V call is TRBV10-3, the J call TRBJ2-1; unclear D gene. The V gene's germline CDR1 is ENHRY and CDR2 SYGVKD. This CDR3 is built from 15 residues. The V end lost 2 bases, the J end lost 1 base, and 9 bases lay between the germline ends. CDR3 amino acids: CAISEAELSYNEQFF. In DNA form, the CDR3 reads TGTGCCATCAGTGAGGCTGAGCTTTCCTACAATGAGCAGTTCTTC.

In this sample, this clone turned up many times. J is TRBJ2-3 and V is TRBV15; D not certain. The CDR3 totals 12 residues. Deletions cut 3 bases from V and 6 bases from J, with 7 bases between. Germline V gives CDR1 LNHNV, CDR2 YYDKDF (reference sequence). The CDR3 sequence is CATSRGPDTQYF. The CDR3 DNA reads as TGTGCCACCAGCAGGGGCCCGGATACGCAGTATTTT.

This clone appeared many times. The rearrangement joins TRBV9 to TRBJ2-1, with 11 positions matching TRBD2. V lost 4 bases, J lost 4 bases, and 13 bases stayed unmatched. CDR1 SGDLS and CDR2 YYNGEE come from the germline V gene. CDR3 length: 18 amino acids. The CDR3 loop is CASSPSVPGTSGYNEQFF. The CDR3 region has the DNA TGTGCCAGCAGCCCCTCCGTACCCGGGACTAGCGGATACAATGAGCAGTTCTTC.

The gene calls are TRBV7-9 and TRBJ2-5; 13 bases align to TRBD2. V was clipped by 1 base and J by 5 bases; unmatched bases: 4. CDR1 and CDR2 from the germline V gene are SEHNR and FQNEAQ (reference sequence). The length of the CDR3 is 16 residues. CDR3 sequence: CASSLGTSGRVETQYF. The CDR3, as DNA: TGTGCCAGCAGCTTAGGGACTAGCGGGAGAGTCGAGACCCAGTACTTC. The full variable domain, its missing parts supplied by reference TRBV7-9 and TRBJ2-5, is DTGVSQNPRHKITKRGQNVTFRCDPISEHNRLYWYRQTLGQGPEFLTYFQNEAQLEKSRLLSDRFSAERPKGSFSTLEIQRTEQGDSAMYLCASSLGTSGRVETQYFGPGTRLLVL.

This clone was observed a handful of times. The rearrangement links TRBV7-6 to TRBJ2-1, with D possibly matching TRBD2 (6 bases). Trimming removed 2 bases from V and 5 bases from J, with 13 bases in between. Germline CDR1 SGHVS, CDR2 FNYEAQ. The CDR3 contains 15 residues. As DNA, the CDR3 is TGTGCCAGCAGCTTAAGGCTAGCGCTCAACAATGAGCAGTTCTTC. Translation gives CASSLRLALNNEQFF.

This chain uses TRBV28 with TRBJ2-7; the D is unclear. The V end was cut by 3 bases, the J end by 6 bases, with 6 bases between. The CDR3 consists of 11 residues. Looked up from germline, CDR1 is MDHEN and CDR2 is SYDVKM. The DNA for the CDR3 is TGTGCCAGCAGTTTTTCGGTCGAGCAGTACTTC. Protein: CASSFSVEQYF.